The next 11 T cell receptor beta chains were all read from a single sample in a study of regulatory T cells in long-lasting Graves disease. Time point indicated: persistent/refractory GD, antithyroid drugs over 5 years with positive TRAb. There was RNA extracted from PBMCs, and the TCR library was made from it. CDR3-region Arm-PCR and iRepertoire HTBI primers produced the TCR beta libraries. TCRdb fed the multiplex PCR reads into MiXCR, producing one record per CDR3 protein. The table shows about 460,000 distinct CDR3 sequences, with roughly 22% occurring only once. The sample was peripheral blood mononuclear cells (PBMCs), taken when the disease was refractory, from a patient treated with antithyroid drugs. These TCRs come from a female donor with Graves disease.

This clonotype has a count of ten or more. The V gene is TRBV2, the J gene TRBJ1-1, with TRBD1 matching over 9 bases. Germline assignment: CDR1 SNHLY and CDR2 FYNNEI. J lost 5 bases, V lost 2 bases, and 12 bases had no gene match. The CDR3 has 17 amino acids. This CDR3 reads CASSEHLGQGGRTEAFF. In DNA form, the CDR3 reads TGTGCCAGCAGTGAACACCTGGGACAGGGAGGACGGACTGAAGCTTTCTTT.

The chain combines TRBV7-9 with TRBJ2-7, with 7 bases fitting TRBD1. Trimming cost V 4 bases and J 6 bases; bases outside gene matches: 6. Germline V gene lookup returns CDR1 SEHNR and CDR2 FQNEAQ (reference sequence). This CDR3 spans 13 amino acids. DNA for the CDR3: TGTGCCAGCAGCTGGGGACAGTCGGGCGAGCAGTACTTC. Translating it yields CASSWGQSGEQYF.

CDR3 sequence: CASSSPPRFAADKETQYF. The CDR3 coding sequence is TGCGCCAGCAGCTCCCCCCCGAGGTTTGCGGCCGACAAAGAGACCCAGTACTTC. This chain connects TRBV5-1 to TRBJ2-5; D is uncertain. The germline V gene has CDR1 SGHRS and CDR2 YFSETQ. With 3 bases removed from V and 3 bases from J, the gap between germline ends came to 24 bases. The CDR3 length is 18 residues.

As to this clonotype: A read error may be the cause here, since a much bigger clone is one base away. The chain joins TRBV28 to TRBJ1-2; 9 bases match TRBD1. This CDR3 is built from 14 residues. The V gene end was trimmed by 4 bases and the J gene end by 7 bases; junction bases not matched to a gene: 7. From germline, CDR1 is MDHEN and CDR2 SYDVKM. In DNA, the CDR3 is TGTGCCAGCAGTTCCGGACAGGGGATGGCTGGCTACACCTTC. The encoded protein is CASSSGQGMAGYTF.

The CDR3 sequence is CASRRVGDRGSIFYGYTF. CDR3 in DNA: TGTGCCAGCAGGCGAGTCGGCGACAGGGGATCGATATTCTATGGCTACACCTTC. The chain uses TRBV11-2 and TRBJ1-2, with 8 nucleotides matching TRBD1. Unmatched junction bases numbered 19, after V lost 6 bases and J lost 4 bases. Germline CDR1 and CDR2: SGHAT and FQNNGV. The CDR3 has 18 amino acids.

Ten or more counts support this clonotype. The chain combines TRBV20-1 with TRBJ2-3; the D is unclear. V was pared by 5 bases and J by 1 base, with 7 bases between. Germline assignment: CDR1 DFQATT and CDR2 SNEGSKA (reference sequence). There are 12 residues in the CDR3. CDR3 amino acids: CSAPHRTDTQYF. Written as DNA, the CDR3 is TGCAGTGCTCCCCACCGCACAGATACGCAGTATTTT.

The V call is TRBV19, the J call TRBJ1-2; D may be TRBD1 (6 bases). V was shortened by 7 bases and J by 4 bases, with 10 bases between the two germline ends. This CDR3 spans 12 amino acids. The germline V gene encodes CDR1 LNHDA and CDR2 SQIVND (reference sequence). The CDR3 loop reads CASTGAGYGYTF. The CDR3 nucleotides read TGTGCCAGTACGGGGGCCGGCTATGGCTACACCTTC.

Only a few counts were recorded for this clonotype. The chain couples TRBV5-1 to TRBJ1-2; no reliable D call. In germline, CDR1 is SGHRS, CDR2 YFSETQ. CDR3 length equals 14 residues. Trimming took off 7 bases at V and 8 bases at J, with 21 bases between the two ends. The CDR3 DNA sequence: TGCGCCAGCGCAAGGGAGACCTTATTACGGGGCTACACCTTC. Translating it yields CASARETLLRGYTF.

The chain combines TRBV7-2 with TRBJ1-1; D is perhaps TRBD1 (6 bases). CDR1 and CDR2 (germline): SGHTA, FQGNSA. The CDR3 runs to 14 residues. The V end lost 5 bases, the J end lost 10 bases, and 20 bases lay between the germline ends. DNA of the CDR3: TGTGCCAGCAGCCAAGGGGACACCCCCAGGGGAGCTTTCTTT. This codes for CASSQGDTPRGAFF.

This clonotype has a handful of counts. The rearrangement uses TRBV3-1 and TRBJ1-1, with a possible D match to TRBD1 (5 bases). CDR1 is LGHDT and CDR2 is YNNKEL in the germline V gene (reference sequence). V dropped 1 base and J dropped 10 bases, with 13 bases sitting between them. The CDR3 runs 13 residues. The CDR3 protein is CASSQVSGVGAFF. The CDR3 DNA sequence: TGTGCCAGCAGCCAAGTTTCGGGGGTTGGAGCTTTCTTT. Variable domain in full (rest from reference TRBV3-1 and TRBJ1-1): DTAVSQTPKYLVTQMGNDKSIKCEQNLGHDTMYWYKQDSKKFLKIMFSYNNKELIINETVPNRFSPKSPDKAHLNLHINSLELGDSAVYFCASSQVSGVGAFFGQGTRLTVV.

This chain joins TRBV29-1 and TRBJ2-2, with D hard to call. The CDR3 sequence is 11 residues long. V lost 5 bases and J 6 bases, leaving 7 bases between the germline ends. Germline CDR1 reads SQVTM; CDR2 reads ANQGSEA. The CDR3 DNA follows: TGCAGCGTTTACAGAGCCGGGGAGCTGTTTTTT. This sequence encodes CSVYRAGELFF.